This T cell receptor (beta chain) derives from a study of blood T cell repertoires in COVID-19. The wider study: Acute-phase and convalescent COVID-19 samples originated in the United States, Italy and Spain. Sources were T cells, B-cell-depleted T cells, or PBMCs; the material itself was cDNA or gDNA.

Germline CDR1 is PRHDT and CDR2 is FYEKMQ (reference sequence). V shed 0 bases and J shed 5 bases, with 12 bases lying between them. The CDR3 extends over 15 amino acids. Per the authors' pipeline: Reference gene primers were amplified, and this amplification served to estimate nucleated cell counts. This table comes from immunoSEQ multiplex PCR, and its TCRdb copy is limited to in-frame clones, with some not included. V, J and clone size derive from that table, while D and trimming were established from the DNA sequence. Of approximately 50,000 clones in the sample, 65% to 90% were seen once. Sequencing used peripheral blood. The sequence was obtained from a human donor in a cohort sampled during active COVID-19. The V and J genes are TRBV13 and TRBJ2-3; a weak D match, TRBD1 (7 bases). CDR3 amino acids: CASSLGRGRGDTQYF. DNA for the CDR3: TGTGCCAGCAGCTTAGGTAGGGGGCGGGGAGATACGCAGTATTTT.